The 9 T cell receptor beta chains presented below share a single source sample, sequenced in a study of blood T cell repertoires in COVID-19. Sequencing was performed with immunoSEQ multiplex PCR; in TCRdb, only in-frame clones are kept and a portion is missing. The table has approximately 300,000 clones, around 90% seen once. Sample: peripheral blood. The receptor set was obtained from a man aged 18 to 29 with active or convalescent COVID-19.

The V and J genes are TRBV28 and TRBJ2-7; perhaps TRBD2 as D (6 bases). Germline lookup yields CDR1 MDHEN and CDR2 SYDVKM. The CDR3 totals 14 residues. Trimming took off 3 bases at V and 7 bases at J, with 16 bases between the two ends. CDR3 protein: CASSFTGLKQEQYF. The CDR3 coding sequence is TGTGCCAGCAGTTTTACGGGACTTAAGCAGGAGCAGTACTTC.

This chain's CDR3 is CASSLNRGSPYNEQFF. The CDR3 DNA reads as TGTGCCAGCAGCCTAAATCGGGGATCTCCCTACAATGAGCAGTTCTTC. The chain is built from TRBV6-6 and TRBJ2-1; tentatively, D is TRBD2 (5 bases). Germline V gene data show CDR1 as MNHNY and CDR2 as SVGAGI (reference sequence). CDR3 length: 16 amino acids. Trimming shortened V by 6 bases and J by 2 bases, and 17 bases separated the two germline ends.

The chain recombines TRBV7-9 with TRBJ2-4, with TRBD1 matching 7 bases. With 5 bases clipped from V and 8 bases from J, the junction kept 15 bases outside the gene matches. The CDR3 sequence is 16 residues long. Germline V CDR1 and CDR2: SEHNR, FQNEAQ (reference sequence). CDR3 loop: CASSPTSQETGDIQYF. DNA of the CDR3: TGTGCCAGCAGCCCGACCTCACAGGAAACAGGGGACATTCAGTACTTC.

This chain uses TRBV2 with TRBJ2-7, with a weak D call TRBD1 (6 bases). Trimming stripped 11 bases from V and 4 bases from J, with 21 bases between. Germline V lookup: CDR1 SNHLY, CDR2 FYNNEI. The length of the CDR3 is 14 residues. The CDR3 DNA is TGTGCCTCCCACAGTAGACAGGTCCCTTACGAGCAGTACTTC. Translating gives CASHSRQVPYEQYF.

The rearrangement uses TRBV7-9 and TRBJ2-1; tentatively, D is TRBD2 (6 bases). Trimming removed 5 bases at V and 2 bases at J, with 13 bases between. The CDR3 is 15 residues long. CDR1 and CDR2 (germline): SEHNR, FQNEAQ (reference sequence). The DNA for the CDR3 is TGTGCCAGCAGCCTCGGGACTGTAACCTACAATGAGCAGTTCTTC. Amino acids: CASSLGTVTYNEQFF. The full variable domain, in which reference TRBV7-9 and TRBJ2-1 provide the parts outside the CDR3, is DTGVSQNPRHKITKRGQNVTFRCDPISEHNRLYWYRQTLGQGPEFLTYFQNEAQLEKSRLLSDRFSAERPKGSFSTLEIQRTEQGDSAMYLCASSLGTVTYNEQFFGPGTRLTVL.

The chain has TRBV18 and TRBJ2-7, with a weak D call TRBD1 (6 bases). The V end lost 0 bases, the J end lost 6 bases, and 12 bases lay between the germline ends. This CDR3 comprises 14 residues. The germline V gene encodes CDR1 KGHSH and CDR2 LQKENI. The CDR3 sequence: CASSPPQGMAEQYF. The CDR3, as DNA: TGTGCCAGCTCACCACCGCAGGGGATGGCCGAGCAGTACTTC.

The genes are TRBV6-6 and TRBJ1-5; 7 positions match TRBD1. With V trimmed by 2 bases and J by 7 bases, 8 bases remained unmatched. CDR1 and CDR2 from the germline V gene are MNHNY and SVGAGI (reference sequence). The CDR3 has 15 residues. The DNA for the CDR3 is TGTGCCAGCAGTTACCAGGGACAGAGGAGACAGCCCCAGCATTTT. Translating it yields CASSYQGQRRQPQHF.

This rearrangement joins TRBV19 to TRBJ1-5, with a possible D match to TRBD1 (5 bases). Trimming removed 5 bases from V and 7 bases from J, with 18 bases in between. The CDR3 is 15 residues long. Germline V gives CDR1 LNHDA, CDR2 SQIVND (reference sequence). As DNA, the CDR3 is TGTGCCAGTAGTGAACCGGCTGGGGCTAAACAGCCCCAGCATTTT. Its protein is CASSEPAGAKQPQHF. Drawing the rest from reference TRBV19 and TRBJ1-5, the complete variable domain is DGGITQSPKYLFRKEGQNVTLSCEQNLNHDAMYWYRQDPGQGLRLIYYSQIVNDFQKGDIAEGYSVSREKKESFPLTVTSAQKNPTAFYLCASSEPAGAKQPQHFGDGTRLSIL.

The chain employs TRBV2 and TRBJ2-1; 11 bases map to TRBD2. The CDR3 spans 16 residues. V gave up 3 bases and J gave up 9 bases; unmatched junction bases: 10. In germline, CDR1 is SNHLY, CDR2 FYNNEI. The CDR3 DNA reads as TGTGCCAGCAGTGATGGGACTAGCGGAGTGACGGGTGAGCAGTTCTTC. This sequence encodes CASSDGTSGVTGEQFF.